This T cell receptor beta chain was identified in a study of blood T cell repertoires in COVID-19. Study at large: T cells, B-cell-depleted T cells, or PBMCs provided the cDNA or gDNA that served as material.

Profiled with immunoSEQ multiplex PCR; TCRdb holds only in-frame clones, not every one. This table holds about 140,000 clones, roughly 73% found once. Trimming took 2 bases from V and 2 from J, leaving 10 bases between them. The CDR3 is made up of 16 amino acids. Germline CDR1 is LGHDT and CDR2 is YNNKEL (reference sequence). The specimen was peripheral blood. V is TRBV3-1 (or the pseudogene TRBV3-2) and J is TRBJ2-6; D is perhaps TRBD2 (6 bases). The TCR was taken from a woman aged 45-65 years with active or convalescent COVID-19. The CDR3 reads CASSQSGGTGANVLTF. The CDR3 region has the DNA TGTGCCAGCAGCCAATCCGGGGGAACTGGGGCCAACGTCCTGACTTTC.